This T cell receptor (beta chain) comes out of a study of monozygotic twins with cystic fibrosis. TCRdb keeps only in-frame clones here, not all; method: immunoSEQ multiplex PCR. The data contain approximately 17,000 clones, about 96% of them singletons. The CDR3 runs to 14 residues. J gave up 4 bases and V 1 base, and 4 bases lay outside the gene matches. Germline V gene lookup returns CDR1 SGHTA and CDR2 FQGNSA. This receptor was obtained from a girl aged 2-10 years with cystic fibrosis. This chain links TRBV7-2 with TRBJ2-7; TRBD1 agrees at 7 bases. Sequencing input: blood. CDR3 amino acids: CASSLGQGFYEQYF. The CDR3, as DNA: TGTGCCAGCAGCTTAGGACAGGGATTTTACGAGCAGTACTTC. The full variable domain, in which reference TRBV7-2 and TRBJ2-7 provide the parts outside the CDR3, is GAGVSQSPSNKVTEKGKDVELRCDPISGHTALYWYRQSLGQGLEFLIYFQGNSAPDKSGLPSDRFSAERTGGSVSTLTIQRTQQEDSAVYLCASSLGQGFYEQYFGPGTRLTVT.